The 18 T cell receptor beta chains below come from one sample, sequenced in a study of shared clonotypes between healthy human individuals. Profiled with immunoSEQ multiplex PCR; TCRdb holds only in-frame clones, not every one. The sample records about 1.5 million clones, more than 95% being singletons. The source material was naive CD4+ T cells sorted from blood. The sample's subset: CD45RA+ positively selected. Receptors originate from a man aged 30-40 years in good health.

The chain links TRBV5-1 to TRBJ1-1; no clear D. This CDR3 contains 14 residues. Germline V gives CDR1 SGHRS, CDR2 YFSETQ. The V and J ends lost 3 bases and 3 bases respectively, with 12 bases between them. The CDR3 is CASSSPGRDTEAFF. The CDR3, as DNA: TGCGCCAGCAGCTCTCCGGGCCGCGACACTGAAGCTTTCTTT.

The chain couples TRBV4-3 to TRBJ1-2; D may be TRBD1 (5 bases). There are 13 residues in the CDR3. Trimming took off 0 bases at V and 8 bases at J, with 10 bases between the two ends. Germline CDR1 reads LGHNA; CDR2 reads YSLEER. The CDR3 region has the DNA TGCGCCAGCAGCCAAGAGTGGGGGGAGGGCTACACCTTC. Protein sequence: CASSQEWGEGYTF.

The chain couples TRBV7-9 to TRBJ2-7, with 7 bases lining up with TRBD2. This CDR3 is built from 16 residues. Unmatched junction bases numbered 10, after V lost 5 bases and J lost 0 bases. CDR1 is SEHNR and CDR2 is FQNEAQ in the germline V gene (reference sequence). The CDR3 region is CASSIRFGDYSYEQYF. The CDR3 nucleotides are TGTGCCAGCAGCATCAGGTTCGGGGACTACTCCTACGAGCAGTACTTC.

The chain has TRBV30 and TRBJ1-2; D remains ambiguous. This CDR3 region has 14 residues. CDR1 is GTSNPN, CDR2 SVGIG, per germline (reference sequence). The V end lost 6 bases, the J end lost 7 bases, and 21 bases lay between the germline ends. The CDR3 loop reads CACEIGPRRGGYTF. The CDR3 DNA is TGTGCCTGCGAAATTGGACCGCGGCGTGGTGGCTACACCTTC.

The sample holds one count of this clone. The V gene is TRBV5-1, the J gene TRBJ2-3, with a possible D match to TRBD2 (6 bases). The CDR3 is made up of 15 amino acids. Between the trimmed V and J ends, which lost 5 bases and 3 bases, there was a span of 16 bases. From germline, CDR1 is SGHRS and CDR2 YFSETQ. The CDR3, as DNA: TGCGCCAGCAGTCAAGCTAGACTAGAGACAGATACGCAGTATTTT. It specifies CASSQARLETDTQYF.

This clone was seen once. The chain couples TRBV6-5 to TRBJ2-2; 8 positions match TRBD1. Germline V lookup: CDR1 MNHEY, CDR2 SVGAGI. Unmatched junction bases numbered 3, after V lost 7 bases and J lost 5 bases. The CDR3 has 13 residues. The CDR3 region has the DNA TGTGCCAGCAACCGACAGGGGACCGGGGAGCTGTTTTTT. It translates to CASNRQGTGELFF.

The rearrangement links TRBV7-2 to TRBJ1-2; D gene ambiguous. This CDR3 spans 14 amino acids. Germline CDR1 is SGHTA and CDR2 is FQGNSA. V lost 2 bases and J lost 5, with 12 bases in between. CDR3 sequence (DNA): TGTGCCAGCAGCTTAAGTCTCGCGCAGTATGGCTACACCTTC. It codes for CASSLSLAQYGYTF.

The chain combines TRBV5-5 with TRBJ2-7; D might be TRBD2 (5 bases). This CDR3 is 17 amino acids long. V dropped 3 bases and J dropped 0 bases, with 19 bases sitting between them. Germline CDR1 reads SGHKS; CDR2 reads YYEKEE (reference sequence). The CDR3 loop is CASSSRGSRALSYEQYF. In DNA, the CDR3 is TGTGCCAGCAGCTCACGAGGGAGTAGGGCCCTCTCCTACGAGCAGTACTTC.

The CDR3 nucleotides are TGTGCCATCCAAAAATGGGGTCTTAAAGCTTTCTTT. Its translation: CAIQKWGLKAFF. The chain couples TRBV28 to TRBJ1-1; D call uncertain. V was cut by 10 bases and J by 9 bases, with 18 bases left in between. The CDR3 extends over 12 amino acids. CDR1 and CDR2 (germline): MDHEN, SYDVKM.

J is TRBJ2-1 and V is TRBV4-2; 11 bases fit TRBD2. The V and J ends lost 3 bases and 8 bases, in that order; junction bases with no gene match: 9. CDR3 size: 16 residues. Germline CDR1 is LGHNA and CDR2 is YNFKEQ. CDR3 loop: CASSHSGTSGSDEQFF. The CDR3, as DNA: TGTGCCAGCAGCCATTCCGGGACTAGCGGTAGCGATGAGCAGTTCTTC.

The V and J genes are TRBV4-3 and TRBJ2-2, with a possible D match to TRBD1 (5 bases). Looked up from germline, CDR1 is LGHNA and CDR2 is YSLEER. CDR3 length equals 15 residues. V shed 1 base and J shed 6 bases, with 12 bases lying between them. The CDR3 sequence is CASSQAPTGAGELFF. CDR3 sequence (DNA): TGCGCCAGCAGCCAAGCCCCTACAGGTGCCGGGGAGCTGTTTTTT.

This clone occurred once. The V gene is TRBV29-1, the J gene TRBJ2-1, with TRBD1 as a possible D gene (7 bases). The V gene's germline CDR1 is SQVTM and CDR2 ANQGSEA. The CDR3 has 14 residues. V gave up 3 bases and J gave up 7 bases, with 16 bases separating them. The CDR3 DNA reads TGCAGCGTTGAGGCCAGGGGGGTCCGGAATGAGCAGTTCTTC. Protein: CSVEARGVRNEQFF.

This chain's CDR3 is CASSFREESYNEQFF. The DNA for the CDR3 is TGTGCCAGCAGCTTTCGGGAGGAGTCATACAATGAGCAGTTCTTC. V gene TRBV9 combines with J gene TRBJ2-1, with 7 bases lining up with TRBD2. Germline-derived CDR1 and CDR2 are SGDLS and YYNGEE. J was trimmed by 4 bases and V by 4 bases; bases with no gene match: 8. The CDR3 runs 15 residues.

The V call is TRBV4-3, the J call TRBJ2-3; 8 nucleotides line up with TRBD2. V trimming: 1 base; J trimming: 9 bases; junction bases outside the gene matches: 12. The CDR3 sequence is 16 residues long. CDR1 is LGHNA, CDR2 YSLEER, per germline. The DNA of the CDR3 is TGCGCCAGCAGCCAAGTCGCATCGGGAGGGCCCCAGACGCAGTATTTT. Translating gives CASSQVASGGPQTQYF.

The chain employs TRBV10-3 and TRBJ2-7, with 9 bases fitting TRBD1. Germline CDR1 ENHRY, CDR2 SYGVKD. The CDR3 runs to 15 residues. The J segment lost 4 bases and the V segment lost 4 bases, leaving 8 bases of the junction unmatched. In DNA, the CDR3 is TGTGCCATCAGTGGGGACAGGGTTGAGGTGTACGAGCAGTACTTC. This codes for CAISGDRVEVYEQYF.

This clone has just one count. Other DNA sequences in this sample translate to the same CDR3. The chain links TRBV5-1 to TRBJ2-5, with 8 bases aligning to TRBD2. The V gene's germline CDR1 is SGHRS and CDR2 YFSETQ. V dropped 0 bases and J dropped 5; count of bases not matched to a gene: 3. The CDR3 runs to 14 residues. This CDR3 reads CASSLGGGRETQYF. The CDR3, as DNA: TGCGCCAGCAGCTTGGGCGGGGGGCGTGAGACCCAGTACTTC. Drawing the rest from reference TRBV5-1 and TRBJ2-5, the complete variable domain is KAGVTQTPRYLIKTRGQQVTLSCSPISGHRSVSWYQQTPGQGLQFLFEYFSETQRNKGNFPGRFSGRQFSNSRSEMNVSTLELGDSALYLCASSLGGGRETQYFGPGTRLLVL.

V and J are TRBV7-2 and TRBJ2-7; the D gene is possibly TRBD1 (6 bases). CDR1 is SGHTA and CDR2 is FQGNSA in the germline V gene. CDR3 length: 14 amino acids. The V end was cut by 5 bases, the J end by 4 bases, with 15 bases between. The CDR3 here is CASSQPGQTYEQYF. In DNA, the CDR3 is TGTGCCAGCAGCCAGCCGGGACAAACTTACGAGCAGTACTTC.

The rearrangement uses TRBV6-1 and TRBJ1-2, with D possibly matching TRBD1 (5 bases). This CDR3 has 18 amino acids. V was pared by 2 bases and J by 0 bases, with 19 bases between. Germline V CDR1 and CDR2: MNHNS, SASEGT. The CDR3 DNA reads as TGTGCCAGCAGTGAACTAAAGACGCGGGGAGGGGCTAACTATGGCTACACCTTC. Its translation: CASSELKTRGGANYGYTF.